The T cell receptor (beta chain) under discussion was sequenced for a study of blood T cell repertoires in COVID-19. Turning to the study itself: PBMCs, B-cell-depleted T cells, or T cells were the source of the cDNA or gDNA that made up the material.

The study recruited people aged about 18 to 89 years across about 25 US areas. Researchers sorted participants into cohorts using their self-reported clinical history. The CDR3 covers 14 residues. Trimming cost V 5 bases and J 3 bases, with 12 bases left between them. CDR1 is SGHKS and CDR2 is YYEKEE in the germline V gene (reference sequence). TCRdb's copy holds only in-frame clones and misses some; the assay was immunoSEQ multiplex PCR. Of 490,000 or so clones in the sample, around 85% are singletons; the top ten hold around 7.9%. Sequencing input: PBMCs or T cells enriched from blood (not recorded which). The clonotype comes from a woman aged 55-69 years who had recovered from COVID-19. This chain links TRBV5-5 with TRBJ2-1; a weak D match, TRBD2 (5 bases). Here the CDR3 DNA reads TGTGCCAGCAGTCGATCCGGGAACTACAATGAGCAGTTCTTC. Its translation is CASSRSGNYNEQFF.